These 19 T cell receptor beta chains were all obtained from the same sample, sequenced in a study of blood T cell repertoires in COVID-19. Using immunoSEQ multiplex PCR, the repertoire was profiled, and TCRdb retains in-frame clones only, with some absent. The table lists about 240,000 clones, 86% of them singletons. The sequenced material came from peripheral blood. The source is a man older than 75 with acute or convalescent COVID-19.

The chain links TRBV7-2 to TRBJ1-6; no clear D gene. CDR3 length: 15 residues. V lost 1 base, J lost 7 bases, and 11 bases lay in between. Germline V gene data show CDR1 as SGHTA and CDR2 as FQGNSA. CDR3 loop: CASSLGRRRNSPLHF. As DNA, the CDR3 is TGTGCCAGCAGCTTAGGAAGGAGAAGAAATTCACCCCTCCACTTT. Looking up the rest from reference TRBV7-2 and TRBJ1-6 gives the full variable domain: GAGVSQSPSNKVTEKGKDVELRCDPISGHTALYWYRQSLGQGLEFLIYFQGNSAPDKSGLPSDRFSAERTGGSVSTLTIQRTQQEDSAVYLCASSLGRRRNSPLHFGNGTRLTVT.

The V call is TRBV12-3 or TRBV12-4, the J call TRBJ2-7, with D uncertain. Trimming took off 4 bases at V and 7 bases at J, with 8 bases between the two ends. This CDR3 has 11 amino acids. CDR3 in amino acids: CASSSWAEQYF. The CDR3 region has the DNA TGTGCCAGCAGTTCCTGGGCGGAGCAGTACTTC.

The chain uses TRBV5-4 and TRBJ2-1; weak D call: TRBD2 (5 bases). V lost 4 bases and J lost 5, with 16 bases in between. The CDR3 totals 15 residues. CDR1 SGHNT and CDR2 YYREEE come from the germline V gene (reference sequence). The CDR3 DNA follows: TGTGCCAGCAGCCCTGATCTAGGACTCCACAATGAGCAGTTCTTC. Translating gives CASSPDLGLHNEQFF. Combining the CDR3 with reference TRBV5-4 and TRBJ2-1 gives the whole variable domain ETGVTQSPTHLIKTRGQQVTLRCSSQSGHNTVSWYQQALGQGPQFIFQYYREEENGRGNFPPRFSGLQFPNYSSELNVNALELDDSALYLCASSPDLGLHNEQFFGPGTRLTVL.

The chain is built from TRBV27 and TRBJ1-6; TRBD1 agrees at 7 bases. With 9 bases clipped from V and 4 bases from J, the junction kept 12 bases outside the gene matches. CDR1 MNHEY and CDR2 SMNVEV come from the germline V gene (reference sequence). This CDR3 spans 16 amino acids. Here the CDR3 DNA reads TGTGCCAGTGGCCCCAAAGGACAGGCTTATAATTCACCCCTCCACTTT. Its translation: CASGPKGQAYNSPLHF.

The rearrangement joins TRBV7-2 to TRBJ1-5; TRBD1 agrees at 10 bases. The CDR3 spans 16 residues. J lost 4 bases, V lost 5 bases, and 8 bases had no gene match. CDR1 SGHTA and CDR2 FQGNSA come from the germline V gene. The CDR3 protein is CASSEAGQGVNQPQHF. The CDR3 DNA reads as TGTGCCAGCAGCGAAGCCGGACAGGGGGTGAATCAGCCCCAGCATTTT.

The chain carries TRBV6-5 and TRBJ1-6; unclear D gene. The CDR3 spans 16 residues. CDR1 MNHEY and CDR2 SVGAGI come from the germline V gene. With 0 bases removed from V and 0 bases from J, the gap between germline ends came to 6 bases. CDR3 in amino acids: CASSYSWSSYNSPLHF. CDR3 bases: TGTGCCAGCAGTTACTCCTGGAGCTCCTATAATTCACCCCTCCACTTT.

The chain joins TRBV28 to TRBJ1-5; D not certain. The V gene's germline CDR1 is MDHEN and CDR2 SYDVKM. This CDR3 is 14 amino acids long. The ends were cut back, 7 bases at V and 9 bases at J, with 19 bases in the middle. CDR3 protein: CASTEAGQRRPQHF. The CDR3 coding sequence is TGTGCCAGCACAGAAGCGGGCCAAAGAAGGCCCCAGCATTTT.

V and J are TRBV27 and TRBJ2-7; 9 bases align to TRBD1. CDR1 and CDR2 from the germline V gene are MNHEY and SMNVEV (reference sequence). V shed 6 bases and J 3 bases; nucleotides not matched to a gene: 6. This CDR3 comprises 14 residues. The CDR3 here is CASSIQGASYEQYF. CDR3 sequence (DNA): TGTGCCAGCAGCATACAGGGGGCAAGCTACGAGCAGTACTTC.

The chain has TRBV7-9 and TRBJ2-3; TRBD2 matches 9 bases. Germline CDR1 is SEHNR and CDR2 is FQNEAQ (reference sequence). Unmatched junction bases numbered 4, after V lost 4 bases and J lost 2 bases. CDR3 length equals 15 residues. The CDR3: CASSSTSGLTDTQYF. CDR3 sequence (DNA): TGTGCCAGCAGCTCAACTAGCGGGCTCACAGATACGCAGTATTTT.

The chain recombines TRBV19 with TRBJ2-6; D is uncertain. V gave up 1 base and J gave up 0 bases, with 10 bases separating them. CDR3 length equals 17 residues. Germline V gene data show CDR1 as LNHDA and CDR2 as SQIVND (reference sequence). CDR3 DNA: TGTGCCAGTAGTATAGTGGGCCGTCCCTCTGGGGCCAACGTCCTGACTTTC. Its translation: CASSIVGRPSGANVLTF.

The V and J genes are TRBV25-1 and TRBJ1-6; 7 bases fit TRBD1. Germline CDR1 MGHDK, CDR2 SYGVNS. The CDR3 runs to 16 residues. V was clipped by 6 bases and J by 9 bases; unmatched bases: 14. This CDR3 is CASSPPRTGVGSPLHF. The CDR3 DNA sequence: TGTGCCAGCAGCCCTCCCAGGACAGGAGTGGGTTCACCCCTCCACTTT.

This clone was seen a single time. CDR3 in amino acids: CASSLPNRQGSNQPQHF. For the CDR3, the DNA is TGTGCCAGCAGTTTACCCAACCGACAGGGTAGCAATCAGCCCCAGCATTTT. The chain employs TRBV28 and TRBJ1-5; TRBD1 matches 7 bases. The V gene end was trimmed by 2 bases and the J gene end by 0 bases; junction bases not matched to a gene: 7. This CDR3 contains 17 residues. Looked up from germline, CDR1 is MDHEN and CDR2 is SYDVKM. Combining the CDR3 with reference TRBV28 and TRBJ1-5 gives the whole variable domain DVKVTQSSRYLVKRTGEKVFLECVQDMDHENMFWYRQDPGLGLRLIYFSYDVKMKEKGDIPEGYSVSREKKERFSLILESASTNQTSMYLCASSLPNRQGSNQPQHFGDGTRLSIL.

This chain joins TRBV18 and TRBJ2-3; no definite D call. The CDR3 consists of 14 residues. CDR1 is KGHSH and CDR2 is LQKENI in the germline V gene. Trimming removed 3 bases at V and 3 bases at J, with 10 bases between. The DNA of the CDR3 is TGTGCCAGCTCACCGTTGAGAGCTACAGATACGCAGTATTTT. The encoded protein is CASSPLRATDTQYF.

The chain combines TRBV3-1 (or the pseudogene TRBV3-2) with TRBJ1-4; D is ambiguous. Germline V gene sequence: CDR1 LGHDT, CDR2 YNNKEL (reference sequence). Trimming cost V 2 bases and J 3 bases, with 7 bases left between them. The CDR3 is made up of 14 amino acids. The CDR3 region is CASSQLTANEKLFF. CDR3 bases: TGTGCCAGCAGCCAACTAACAGCTAATGAAAAACTGTTTTTT.

The CDR3 loop reads CASSLGGQGMGQPQHF. The DNA for the CDR3 is TGTGCCAGCAGCTTAGGGGGACAGGGTATGGGTCAGCCCCAGCATTTT. The chain recombines TRBV11-2 with TRBJ1-5; 9 bases are a match to TRBD1. From germline, CDR1 is SGHAT and CDR2 FQNNGV. J gave up 6 bases and V 1 base, and 7 bases lay outside the gene matches. This CDR3 comprises 16 residues.

V is TRBV9 and J is TRBJ2-5, with 8 positions matching TRBD2. With V trimmed by 0 bases and J by 5 bases, 3 bases remained unmatched. The germline CDR1 and CDR2 sequences are SGDLS and YYNGEE. This CDR3 region has 14 residues. CDR3 loop: CASSVGSGIETQYF. CDR3 bases: TGTGCCAGCAGCGTAGGTAGCGGGATTGAGACCCAGTACTTC.

There are a few counts of this clone. This chain links TRBV28 with TRBJ1-2; no reliable D call. Trimming cost V 6 bases and J 4 bases, with 15 bases left between them. The CDR3 has 14 residues. Germline-derived CDR1 and CDR2 are MDHEN and SYDVKM. CDR3 amino acids: CASSPRREGYGYTF. The CDR3 DNA reads as TGTGCCAGCAGCCCGAGGCGGGAGGGCTATGGCTACACCTTC.

This chain links TRBV27 with TRBJ1-1; no clear D. The CDR3 has 13 residues. V was shortened by 5 bases and J by 3 bases, with 10 bases between the two germline ends. Germline values: CDR1 MNHEY, CDR2 SMNVEV (reference sequence). The CDR3 here is CASSHPTDTEAFF. The CDR3 DNA reads TGTGCCAGCAGTCACCCAACAGACACTGAAGCTTTCTTT.

The chain links TRBV19 to TRBJ1-2, with 8 bases identical to TRBD1. Germline V lookup: CDR1 LNHDA, CDR2 SQIVND (reference sequence). V shed 6 bases, J shed 2 bases, and the junction held 8 bases outside the gene matches. This CDR3 comprises 15 residues. CDR3 amino acids: CASSSGQESNYGYTF. As DNA, the CDR3 is TGTGCCAGTAGCTCGGGACAGGAATCCAACTATGGCTACACCTTC.